This record looks at one T cell receptor beta chain sequence and its context. Its antigen is unidentified. These data originate in a study of T cell responses to AZD1222 COVID-19 vaccine. The CDR3 is made up of 14 amino acids. Germline assignment: CDR1 SQVTM and CDR2 ANQGSEA. V lost 4 bases and J lost 5, with 15 bases in between. The protocol was immunoSEQ multiplex PCR, while the TCRdb copy is restricted to in-frame clones and leaves out a portion. The table shows 150,000 or so clones, with roughly nine tenths occurring only once. Findings and limits, study-wide: Donors in the cohort were predominantly white British and more often female, and clonal diversity was possibly underestimated. Spike was spanned by vaccine-associated CD4 TCRs, which were dominant at 160-218 and 743-854.

The clonotype comes from an adult in good health. The input for sequencing was peripheral blood, taken on day 0 of AZD1222 vaccination. The chain joins TRBV29-1 to TRBJ2-1; no clear D gene. CDR3 nucleotide sequence: TGCAGCGTTGTGACCGGCCCCTGGGACAATGAGCAGTTCTTC. Its translation is CSVVTGPWDNEQFF.